A selection of T cell receptor beta chains follows, all from one sample in a study of shared clonotypes between healthy human individuals. Assay: immunoSEQ multiplex PCR; the TCRdb copy retains only in-frame clones and omits some. The data contain a few million clones, about 94% of them singletons. Specimen: naive CD8+ T cells from PBMCs. The receptors here all came from a man between 18 and 29 years old in good health. Some clones in this sample may be carry-over from other donors' samples. The CDR3 runs from the conserved cysteine through the conserved F or W. D genes are given only for firm matches. Clone size is not always given. Where it is, it says once, few, many or a class for expanded clones.

d_call j_call clone_size v_call cdr3_nt cdr3_aa
. TRBJ1-4 once TRBV7-2 TGTGCCAGCAGCTACACGATAGGGGGTGTCGAAAAACTGTTTTTT CASSYTIGGVEKLFF
. TRBJ1-1 . TRBV6-5 TGTGCCAGCATCTCCCTCGGGGGGACTGAAGCTTTCTTT CASISLGGTEAFF
TRBD1 TRBJ2-7 . TRBV19 TGTGCCAGTAGTATCTCCGGGACAGGATCCTACGAGCAGTACTTC CASSISGTGSYEQYF
. TRBJ1-2 once TRBV4-3 TGCGCCAGCAGCCTACTCGGGGCGGAAGTTGGCTACACCTTC CASSLLGAEVGYTF
. TRBJ2-1 . TRBV7-6 TGTGCCAGCAGCGTTCTCCACAATGAGCAGTTCTTC CASSVLHNEQFF
. TRBJ1-1 . TRBV2 TGTGCCAGCAGCCCCGGGGGGAGCGGGACTGAAGCTTTCTTT CASSPGGSGTEAFF
TRBD1 TRBJ1-1 . TRBV27 TGTGCCAGCAGTCATCCGGACAGGGGGTTCACTGAAGCTTTCTTT CASSHPDRGFTEAFF
TRBD2 TRBJ2-5 . TRBV4-1 TGCGCCAGCAGCCAAGGACTAGCGGGACAAGAGACCCAGTACTTC CASSQGLAGQETQYF
. TRBJ2-7 . TRBV30 TGTGCCTGGAGTGTTCACCCTACATTCGGTACCGAGCAGTACTTC CAWSVHPTFGTEQYF
. TRBJ1-4 . TRBV6-1 TGTGCCAGCAGTGAATTGGGGCTTAATGAAAAACTGTTTTTT CASSELGLNEKLFF
. TRBJ2-1 . TRBV27 TGTGCCAGCAGTTTATCGGACGCAGCCTACAATGAGCAGTTCTTC CASSLSDAAYNEQFF
. TRBJ1-1 . TRBV11-2 TGTGCCAGCAGCTTAGGAGGGGCCAGATGGGCTTTCTTT CASSLGGARWAFF
TRBD1 TRBJ2-5 . TRBV9 TGTGCCAGCAGTGAGACCGGGACAGGGGGCCCTGAGACCCAGTACTTC CASSETGTGGPETQYF
TRBD1 TRBJ1-4 . TRBV18 TGTGCCAGCTCATCCCCCGACAGGGTCGCTGAAAAACTGTTTTTT CASSSPDRVAEKLFF
. TRBJ2-2 once TRBV4-1 TGCGCCAGCAGCCAAGTCGGTACCACCGGGGAGCTGTTTTTT CASSQVGTTGELFF
TRBD2 TRBJ2-1 . TRBV19 TGTGCCAGTAGTTTTGGGGGAGGGCCACACACCCCCACCTACAATGAGCAGTTCTTC CASSFGGGPHTPTYNEQFF
TRBD2 TRBJ2-7 . TRBV27 TGTGCCAGCAGTTTCGCAGCGGGAGGGTCCTACGAGCAGTACTTC CASSFAAGGSYEQYF
TRBD2 TRBJ2-3 . TRBV29-1 TGCAGCGTTGGGCGGGAGATAGGCACAGATACGCAGTATTTT CSVGREIGTDTQYF
TRBD1 TRBJ1-1 . TRBV7-9 TGTGCCAGCAGCTTAGGGGCAGGGGGCATTAACACTGAAGCTTTCTTT CASSLGAGGINTEAFF
TRBD2 TRBJ2-1 once TRBV5-1 TGCGCCAGCAGCTTAACTAGCGGTGCCTACAATGAGCAGTTCTTC CASSLTSGAYNEQFF
. TRBJ1-2 . TRBV7-9 TGTGCCAGCAGCTTAGACGGTAACTACTATGGCTACACCTTC CASSLDGNYYGYTF